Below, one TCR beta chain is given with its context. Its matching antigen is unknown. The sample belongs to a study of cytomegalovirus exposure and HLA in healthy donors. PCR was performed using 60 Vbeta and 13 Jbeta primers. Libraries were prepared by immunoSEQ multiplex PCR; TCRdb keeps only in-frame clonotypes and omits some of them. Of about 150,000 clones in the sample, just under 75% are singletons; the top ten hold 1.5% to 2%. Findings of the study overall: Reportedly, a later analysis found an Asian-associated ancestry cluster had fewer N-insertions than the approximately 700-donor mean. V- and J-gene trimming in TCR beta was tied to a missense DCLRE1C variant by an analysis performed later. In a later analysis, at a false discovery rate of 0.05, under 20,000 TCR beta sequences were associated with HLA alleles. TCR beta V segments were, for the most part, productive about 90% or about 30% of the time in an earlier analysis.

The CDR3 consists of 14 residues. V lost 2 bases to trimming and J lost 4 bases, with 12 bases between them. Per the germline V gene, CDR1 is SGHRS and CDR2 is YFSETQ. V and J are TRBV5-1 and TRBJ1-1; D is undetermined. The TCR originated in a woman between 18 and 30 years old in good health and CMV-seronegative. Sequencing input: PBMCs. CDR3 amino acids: CASSFEGRGTEAFF. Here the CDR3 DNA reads TGCGCCAGCAGCTTTGAGGGTCGGGGCACTGAAGCTTTCTTT.